In this sample, the clone carrying this T cell receptor (beta chain) turned up many times. Its matching antigen is unknown. The data stem from a study of T cell repertoires in cytomegalovirus infection. Study-wide context: CMV infection and matching HLA type were both indicated by public TCR beta signatures. Study conclusions and caveats: HLA-C-restricted TCR beta clonotypes specific for CMV led the ex vivo response. Summed frequency of public TCR beta families distinguished CMV carriers with the relevant HLA.

This CDR3 is 18 amino acids long. Germline CDR1 and CDR2: MNHNS and SASEGT. V gave up 3 bases and J gave up 0 bases; unmatched junction bases: 11. One entry per CDR3 protein, called by TCRdb with MiXCR from the reads. The data hold 740,000 or so distinct CDR3 sequences, with approximately 40% observed a single time. The TCR originated in a human donor in good health (CMV status not recorded). Some clones in this sample may be carry-over from other donors' samples. The rearrangement joins TRBV6-1 to TRBJ2-1, with 7 bases aligning to TRBD2. Sequencing was performed on PBMCs. CDR3 sequence: CASSEPPGLPNSYNEQFF. In nucleotides, the CDR3 is TGTGCCAGCAGTGAGCCACCGGGACTACCCAACTCCTACAATGAGCAGTTCTTC.